Below are 12 T cell receptor beta chains sequenced from a single sample in a study of T cells in localized non-small cell lung cancer. Here immunoSEQ multiplex PCR was the method, and the copy in TCRdb shows in-frame clones only, minus some. The data show about 52,000 clones, with approximately 90% seen just once and about 18% held by the top ten. The sample consisted of peripheral blood, taken before any cancer treatment. These receptors were obtained from a male donor at least 60 years old with stage III squamous cell lung carcinoma.

About this clone itself: One end of the junction is discordant with germline, which a read error may explain. This sequence joins TRBV2 and TRBJ1-2; tentatively, D is TRBD1 (6 bases). The CDR3 is 15 residues long. Germline V gives CDR1 SNHLY, CDR2 FYNNEI. This CDR3 is CASREGTTGIYGYTF. DNA of the CDR3: TGTGCCAGCAGAGAAGGAACAACAGGGATCTATGGCTACACCTTC.

The V call is TRBV30, the J call TRBJ2-3, with a possible D match to TRBD2 (5 bases). Germline V gene lookup returns CDR1 GTSNPN and CDR2 SVGIG (reference sequence). V dropped 4 bases and J dropped 0 bases, with 14 bases sitting between them. The CDR3 consists of 15 residues. CDR3 DNA: TGTGCCTGGAAACCAGCGGCCCTTAGCACAGATACGCAGTATTTT. It translates to CAWKPAALSTDTQYF.

The V and J genes are TRBV4-1 and TRBJ2-7, with D tentatively TRBD1 (7 bases). V lost 0 bases and J lost 1, with 22 bases in between. The CDR3 is made up of 19 amino acids. CDR1 is MGHRA and CDR2 is YSYEKL in the germline V gene. The CDR3 reads CASSQDRDRGTASSYEQYF. CDR3 DNA: TGCGCCAGCAGCCAAGATAGGGACCGCGGGACAGCAAGTTCCTACGAGCAGTACTTC.

The rearrangement uses TRBV7-2 and TRBJ2-1; D unclear. V lost 2 bases to trimming and J lost 0 bases, with 8 bases between them. This CDR3 is built from 15 residues. Per the germline V gene, CDR1 is SGHTA and CDR2 is FQGNSA. CDR3 DNA: TGTGCCAGCAGCTTATACGGCCTCTCCTACAATGAGCAGTTCTTC. This codes for CASSLYGLSYNEQFF.

V and J are TRBV28 and TRBJ1-4, with D uncertain. V lost 3 bases and J lost 3, with 11 bases in between. The CDR3 consists of 15 residues. Per germline, CDR1 MDHEN and CDR2 SYDVKM. As DNA, the CDR3 is TGTGCCAGCAGTTTCCGGATGGCGGCTAATGAAAAACTGTTTTTT. Amino acid sequence: CASSFRMAANEKLFF. Variable domain in full (rest from reference TRBV28 and TRBJ1-4): DVKVTQSSRYLVKRTGEKVFLECVQDMDHENMFWYRQDPGLGLRLIYFSYDVKMKEKGDIPEGYSVSREKKERFSLILESASTNQTSMYLCASSFRMAANEKLFFGSGTQLSVL.

V gene TRBV6-1 combines with J gene TRBJ2-7, with D possibly being TRBD2 (5 bases). CDR1 and CDR2 (germline): MNHNS, SASEGT. Trimming shortened V by 3 bases and J by 3 bases, and 6 bases separated the two germline ends. The length of the CDR3 is 12 residues. CDR3 amino acids: CASSDGDYEQYF. In DNA, the CDR3 is TGTGCCAGCAGTGACGGGGACTACGAGCAGTACTTC.

The chain links TRBV6-5 to TRBJ1-2; unclear D gene. Per the germline V gene, CDR1 is MNHEY and CDR2 is SVGAGI. The ends were cut back, 1 base at V and 2 bases at J, with 5 bases in the middle. The CDR3 contains 13 residues. The CDR3 is CASSYYQNYGYTF. CDR3 coding DNA: TGTGCCAGCAGTTACTACCAGAACTATGGCTACACCTTC.

This clone appeared a single time. The V call is TRBV19, the J call TRBJ2-6; D tentatively reads TRBD1 or TRBD2 (5 bases each). This CDR3 contains 15 residues. Looked up from germline, CDR1 is LNHDA and CDR2 is SQIVND (reference sequence). Trimming took 4 bases from V and 4 from J, leaving 11 bases between them. The CDR3 region is CASSSGGSGANVLTF. DNA for the CDR3: TGTGCCAGTAGTAGTGGGGGTTCAGGGGCCAACGTCCTGACTTTC.

This rearrangement joins TRBV30 to TRBJ1-5; D is undetermined. Trimming shortened V by 0 bases and J by 4 bases, and 7 bases separated the two germline ends. The CDR3 runs 13 residues. CDR1 is GTSNPN and CDR2 is SVGIG in the germline V gene (reference sequence). The CDR3 DNA reads as TGTGCCTGGAGTGTACAACGAAATCAGCCCCAGCATTTT. This gives the protein CAWSVQRNQPQHF. The full variable domain, rest sourced from reference TRBV30 and TRBJ1-5, is SQTIHQWPATLVQPVGSPLSLECTVEGTSNPNLYWYRQAAGRGLQLLFYSVGIGQISSEVPQNLSASRPQDRQFILSSKKLLLSDSGFYLCAWSVQRNQPQHFGDGTRLSIL.

Notes on this clone: The junction differs from germline at one of its ends, possibly a read error. The V call is TRBV6-5, the J call TRBJ2-7, with unresolved D. Germline V gene sequence: CDR1 MNHEY, CDR2 SVGAGI. The CDR3 is made up of 14 amino acids. In DNA form, the CDR3 reads TGTGCCATCAGTGAGTCTGGGGTCTCCTACGAGCAGTACTTC. Amino acid sequence: CAISESGVSYEQYF.

The rearrangement uses TRBV28 and TRBJ2-1, with TRBD1 matching 10 bases. CDR1 and CDR2 from the germline V gene are MDHEN and SYDVKM. This CDR3 region has 15 residues. J was trimmed by 8 bases and V by 5 bases; bases with no gene match: 9. The CDR3 coding sequence is TGTGCCAGCAGTACTCCCGGGACAGGGGACCATGAGCAGTTCTTC. Its translation: CASSTPGTGDHEQFF.

The chain combines TRBV18 with TRBJ1-4, with 7 bases aligning to TRBD1. The germline gives CDR1 KGHSH, CDR2 LQKENI. V gave up 6 bases and J gave up 5 bases; unmatched junction bases: 6. The CDR3 runs 14 residues. This CDR3 is CASSPGQRNEKLFF. The DNA for the CDR3 is TGTGCCAGCTCTCCGGGACAGCGGAATGAAAAACTGTTTTTT.